This is a list of T cell receptor beta chains from one sample in a study of blood T cell repertoires in COVID-19. Data came from immunoSEQ multiplex PCR; TCRdb stores just in-frame clones and leaves some out. The sample has about 200,000 clones; about 86% are singletons. The sequencing input was PBMCs or T cells enriched from blood (not recorded which). The receptors shown here come from a woman in her thirties or forties with acute COVID-19. The CDR3 runs from the conserved cysteine through the conserved F or W. A D gene is named only where the DNA matches it firmly. Some rows mark clone size as missing; the rest say once, few, many or name a class of expanded clone.

>.|TRBJ2-2|TRBV24-1|15|.
CATAAGGSNTGELFF
TGTGCCACCGCCGCCGGGGGATCGAACACCGGGGAGCTGTTTTTT
>.|TRBJ2-2|TRBV12-1|17|.
CASSPGTSGRNTGELFF
TGTGCCAGCAGCCCCGGGACTAGCGGGAGGAACACCGGGGAGCTGTTTTTT
>.|TRBJ1-1|TRBV7-2|15|.
CASSLKVGFGTEAFF
TGTGCCAGCAGCTTAAAGGTCGGGTTCGGAACTGAAGCTTTCTTT
>TRBD1|TRBJ2-3|TRBV28|15|.
CASSADRGQTDTQYF
TGTGCCAGCAGTGCGGACAGGGGGCAAACAGATACGCAGTATTTT
>.|TRBJ1-2|TRBV5-5|14|many
CASSLRDLGDGYTF
TGTGCCAGCAGCCTGAGAGATCTAGGGGATGGCTACACCTTC
>TRBD1|TRBJ1-6|TRBV6-5|14|.
CASSYLGQGTPLHF
TGTGCCAGCAGTTATTTGGGACAGGGGACACCCCTCCACTTT
>TRBD2|TRBJ2-1|TRBV6-4|15|few
CASSDSSGTYNEQFF
TGTGCCAGCAGTGACTCGAGCGGGACCTACAATGAGCAGTTCTTC
>TRBD1|TRBJ1-1|TRBV5-1|14|.
CASRRQGASTEAFF
TGCGCCAGCAGACGCCAGGGGGCTAGCACTGAAGCTTTCTTT
>TRBD2|TRBJ2-1|TRBV19|15|.
CASSIASGINNEQFF
TGTGCCAGTAGTATAGCTAGCGGAATAAACAATGAGCAGTTCTTC
>TRBD1|TRBJ2-3|TRBV29-1|15|.
CSAQGGQGGTDTQYF
TGCAGCGCTCAAGGCGGGCAGGGGGGCACAGATACGCAGTATTTT
>TRBD2|TRBJ2-7|TRBV4-1|15|.
CASSRASSGSYEQYF
TGCGCCAGCAGCCGAGCATCTAGCGGCTCCTACGAGCAGTACTTC
>TRBD1|TRBJ1-2|TRBV14|14|.
CASSRFDRASGYTF
TGTGCCAGCAGCCGATTTGACAGGGCGAGCGGCTACACCTTC
>.|TRBJ1-1|TRBV28|17|.
CASSLWALRREDTEAFF
TGTGCCAGCAGTTTATGGGCGTTGAGGAGGGAGGACACTGAAGCTTTCTTT
>TRBD1|TRBJ2-5|TRBV18|13|.
CASSDRDRETQYF
TGTGCCAGCTCCGACAGGGACAGGGAGACCCAGTACTTC
>.|TRBJ1-1|TRBV19|12|.
CASSRERTEAFF
TGTGCCAGTAGCAGAGAGAGGACTGAAGCTTTCTTT
>.|TRBJ2-7|TRBV7-9|13|.
CASSPPGSGEQYF
TGTGCCAGCAGCCCCCCGGGGTCGGGCGAGCAGTACTTC
>TRBD2|TRBJ2-6|TRBV5-1|19|once
CASSFGRLAGESGANVLTF
TGCGCCAGCAGCTTTGGGCGACTAGCGGGTGAGTCTGGGGCCAACGTCCTGACTTTC
>TRBD1|TRBJ1-5|TRBV19|16|.
CASSATGGSSYQPQHF
TGTGCCAGTAGTGCCACAGGGGGTTCCTCCTATCAGCCCCAGCATTTT
>TRBD2|TRBJ2-1|TRBV6-5|15|.
CASTAGGLANDEQFF
TGTGCCAGCACCGCGGGGGGACTAGCGAACGATGAGCAGTTCTTC
>TRBD1|TRBJ1-5|TRBV19|14|.
CAKPGGYSNQPQHF
TGTGCCAAACCAGGGGGCTATAGCAATCAGCCCCAGCATTTT
>TRBD2|TRBJ2-1|TRBV9|16|.
CASSVGLAGGSDEQFF
TGTGCCAGCAGCGTAGGACTAGCGGGAGGGTCGGATGAGCAGTTCTTC
>.|TRBJ1-2|TRBV4-1|16|.
CASSQEGSGTNYGYTF
TGCGCCAGCAGCCAAGAAGGATCAGGGACTAACTATGGCTACACCTTC
>TRBD1|TRBJ1-5|TRBV6-5|15|.
CASTDRGRMGQPQHF
TGTGCCAGCACGGACAGGGGTAGAATGGGTCAGCCCCAGCATTTT
>TRBD1|TRBJ2-7|TRBV11-2|13|.
CASSHGTGVEQYF
TGTGCCAGCAGCCACGGGACAGGGGTCGAGCAGTACTTC
>.|TRBJ2-1|TRBV18|14|.
CASSPPPGDNEQFF
TGTGCCAGCTCACCACCGCCTGGAGATAATGAGCAGTTCTTC
>.|TRBJ2-7|TRBV2|13|.
CASSVGRLKGQYF
TGTGCCAGCAGTGTCGGGAGATTGAAGGGGCAGTACTTC
>.|TRBJ2-3|TRBV11-2|15|.
CASSFLWTSTDTQYF
TGTGCCAGCAGCTTCCTATGGACTAGCACAGATACGCAGTATTTT
>TRBD2|TRBJ2-7|TRBV7-9|16|.
CASSPRLAGVSYEQYF
TGTGCCAGCAGCCCGCGACTAGCGGGCGTGTCCTACGAGCAGTACTTC
>TRBD1|TRBJ2-2|TRBV24-1|12|.
CATRQGSGELFF
TGTGCCACCCGACAGGGCTCCGGGGAGCTGTTTTTT
>.|TRBJ2-2|TRBV9|17|.
CASSVGSWQVNTGELFF
TGTGCCAGCAGCGTAGGCTCGTGGCAGGTGAACACCGGGGAGCTGTTTTTT
>.|TRBJ1-4|TRBV9|14|.
CASSARDSNEKLFF
TGTGCCAGCAGCGCCAGGGATTCTAATGAAAAACTGTTTTTT
>.|TRBJ2-3|TRBV11-2|17|.
CASSPVGRPEGGDTQYF
TGTGCCAGCAGTCCCGTTGGGCGGCCAGAGGGGGGGGATACGCAGTATTTT
>TRBD1|TRBJ2-7|TRBV28|17|.
CASSLGGRTGQTYEQYF
TGTGCCAGCAGTTTAGGGGGTAGGACGGGACAGACCTACGAGCAGTACTTC
>TRBD1|TRBJ2-1|TRBV28|14|.
CASLTTGAYNEQFF
TGTGCCAGCCTTACGACAGGGGCTTACAATGAGCAGTTCTTC
>TRBD1|TRBJ2-5|TRBV24-1|13|.
CATTPTGSETQYF
TGTGCCACCACCCCGACAGGGTCAGAGACCCAGTACTTC
>TRBD1|TRBJ2-6|TRBV24-1|17|.
CATSAQGASSGANVLTF
TGTGCCACCAGTGCCCAGGGGGCGTCCTCTGGGGCCAACGTCCTGACTTTC
>TRBD2|TRBJ2-3|TRBV4-1|17|.
CASSQAVGLASEDTQYF
TGCGCCAGCAGCCAAGCCGTAGGACTAGCGTCAGAAGATACGCAGTATTTT
>.|TRBJ2-7|TRBV12-3/TRBV12-4|13|.
CASSLQGFHEQYF
TGTGCCAGCAGTTTACAGGGTTTCCACGAGCAGTACTTC
>.|TRBJ1-5|TRBV28|14|.
CASSRTAVNQPQHF
TGTGCCAGCAGTCGGACAGCCGTCAATCAGCCCCAGCATTTT
>TRBD2|TRBJ2-3|TRBV10-2|16|.
CASSDSGRGSTDTQYF
TGCGCCAGCAGTGATAGCGGGAGGGGTAGCACAGATACGCAGTATTTT
>TRBD1|TRBJ2-2|TRBV28|14|.
CNLRDRGPVGELFF
TGCAACCTAAGGGACAGGGGGCCGGTCGGGGAGCTGTTTTTT